This T cell receptor beta chain stems from a study of cytomegalovirus exposure and HLA in healthy donors. J gave up 1 base and V 3 bases, and 2 bases lay outside the gene matches. This CDR3 spans 14 amino acids. Germline V gene lookup returns CDR1 SEHNR and CDR2 FQNEAQ (reference sequence). The PCR used 60 Vbeta and 13 Jbeta primers. The protocol was immunoSEQ multiplex PCR, while the TCRdb copy is restricted to in-frame clones and leaves out a portion. The profile shows around 140,000 clones, over 60% of them singletons. Nominally healthy donors were sampled, though unrecorded immune exposures were likely.

The sample comprised PBMCs. The TCR comes from a female donor in good health and CMV-seropositive. The chain carries TRBV7-9 and TRBJ2-5, with TRBD1 identical over 7 bases. CDR3: CASSLRQGQETQYF. CDR3 sequence (DNA): TGTGCCAGCAGCTTGAGACAGGGCCAAGAGACCCAGTACTTC.